This TCR beta chain came from a study of T cells in Graves' hyperthyroidism and ophthalmopathy. This clonotype was seen at least ten times. What it binds is not known. CDR3 size: 12 residues. Per germline, CDR1 GTSNPN and CDR2 SVGIG (reference sequence). The ends lost 3 bases at V and 5 bases at J; junction bases unmatched: 0. General observations from the study: Median prediction lead before ophthalmopathy onset was about 6.7 months with the model. Most clonotypes expanded in the thyroid (above 0.001) were also present in blood.

Diagnosis of hyperthyroidism was new in patients aged 18 to 65, and its duration was under 2 months. Uncontrolled infection, other autoimmune disease, pregnancy or lactation barred patients from enrollment. From RNA transcripts, TCR beta CDR3 regions were amplified. The TCR CDR3 was amplified in a first-round RT-PCR using the HTBI primer set. TCRdb independently ran MiXCR on the multiplex PCR reads; one entry per CDR3 protein. The sample holds fewer than 350,000 distinct CDR3 sequences; roughly 15% are singletons and the top ten take 6.5% to 10%. J is TRBJ2-5 and V is TRBV30; 10 bases match TRBD1. The TCR sequence derives from a woman aged 40 to 50 with Graves' hyperthyroidism. What was sequenced was blood. Written as DNA, the CDR3 is TGTGCCTGGAGGACAGGGGGCGAGACCCAGTACTTC. It specifies CAWRTGGETQYF. Based on the CDR3 plus reference TRBV30 and TRBJ2-5, the full variable domain is SQTIHQWPATLVQPVGSPLSLECTVEGTSNPNLYWYRQAAGRGLQLLFYSVGIGQISSEVPQNLSASRPQDRQFILSSKKLLLSDSGFYLCAWRTGGETQYFGPGTRLLVL.